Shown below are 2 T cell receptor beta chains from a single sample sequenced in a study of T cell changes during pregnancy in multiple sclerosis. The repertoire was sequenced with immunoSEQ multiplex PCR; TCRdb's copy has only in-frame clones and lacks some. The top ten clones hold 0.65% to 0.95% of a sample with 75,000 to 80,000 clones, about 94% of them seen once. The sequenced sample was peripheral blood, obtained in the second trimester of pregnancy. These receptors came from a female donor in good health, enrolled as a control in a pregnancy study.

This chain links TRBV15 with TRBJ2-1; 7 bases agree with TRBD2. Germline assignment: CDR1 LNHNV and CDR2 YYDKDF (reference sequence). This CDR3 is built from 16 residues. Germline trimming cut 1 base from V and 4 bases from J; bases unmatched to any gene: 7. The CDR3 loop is CATSRVRGGRYNEQFF. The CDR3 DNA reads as TGTGCCACCAGCAGAGTAAGGGGAGGGCGGTACAATGAGCAGTTCTTC.

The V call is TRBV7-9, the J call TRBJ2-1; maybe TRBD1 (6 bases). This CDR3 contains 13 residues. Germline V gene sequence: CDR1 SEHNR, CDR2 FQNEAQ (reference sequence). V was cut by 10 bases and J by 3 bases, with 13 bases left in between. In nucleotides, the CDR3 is TGTGCCACCTCCCAGGGGTTCTACAATGAGCAGTTCTTC. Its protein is CATSQGFYNEQFF.